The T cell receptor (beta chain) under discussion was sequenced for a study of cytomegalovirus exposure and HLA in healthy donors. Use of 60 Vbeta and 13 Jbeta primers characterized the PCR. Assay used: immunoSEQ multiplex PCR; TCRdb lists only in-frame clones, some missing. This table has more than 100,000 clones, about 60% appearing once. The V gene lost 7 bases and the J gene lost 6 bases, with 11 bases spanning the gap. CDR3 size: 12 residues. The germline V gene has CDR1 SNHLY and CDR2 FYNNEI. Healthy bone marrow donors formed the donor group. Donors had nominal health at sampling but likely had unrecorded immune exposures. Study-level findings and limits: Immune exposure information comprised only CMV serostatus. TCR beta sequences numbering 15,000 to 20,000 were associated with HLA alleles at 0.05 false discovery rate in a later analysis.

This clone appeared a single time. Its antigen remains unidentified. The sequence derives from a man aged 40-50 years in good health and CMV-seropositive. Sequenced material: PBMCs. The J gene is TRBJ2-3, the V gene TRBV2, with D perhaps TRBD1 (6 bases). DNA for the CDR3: TGTGCCAGCACACAGGGTTCGGATACGCAGTATTTT. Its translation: CASTQGSDTQYF.